This TCR beta chain was identified in a study of regulatory T cells in long-lasting Graves disease. The authors built TCR beta libraries using iRepertoire HTBI primers and Arm-PCR of CDR3 regions. TCRdb re-analysed the multiplex PCR reads in MiXCR, keeping a single row per CDR3 protein. The table lists 580,000 or so distinct CDR3 sequences, around 16% of them singletons. This CDR3 contains 13 residues. CDR1 SEHNR and CDR2 FQNEAQ come from the germline V gene (reference sequence). V gave up 1 base and J gave up 3 bases, with 6 bases separating them. Specified time point: newly diagnosed GD, antithyroid drugs for less than 3 months. The TCR library was made from RNA extracted from PBMCs. These records were also assigned to another study, of T cells in Graves' hyperthyroidism and ophthalmopathy.

The V and J genes are TRBV7-9 and TRBJ2-5; D ambiguous. The input for sequencing was peripheral blood mononuclear cells (PBMCs), taken at new diagnosis, from a patient treated with antithyroid drugs. This TCR derives from a man between 18 and 35 years old with Graves disease. The DNA for the CDR3 is TGTGCCAGCAGCTTAGGCGGAAAAGAGACCCAGTACTTC. It codes for CASSLGGKETQYF.